This entry lists 29 T cell receptor beta chains sequenced from one sample in a study of cytomegalovirus exposure and HLA in healthy donors. Sequencing used immunoSEQ multiplex PCR; TCRdb keeps in-frame clones, though not all of them. The sample holds 50,000 to 80,000 clones, over 85% seen once. The sample consisted of PBMCs. These receptors were collected from a woman between 18 and 29 years old in good health and CMV-seropositive.

This chain connects TRBV19 to TRBJ2-3; 8 positions match TRBD2. V was pared by 7 bases and J by 5 bases, with 11 bases of the junction left unmatched. CDR3 size: 15 residues. The V gene's germline CDR1 is LNHDA and CDR2 SQIVND (reference sequence). The CDR3 spells CASNSLAGPGDTQYF. For the CDR3, the DNA is TGTGCCAGTAACTCCCTAGCGGGCCCGGGAGATACGCAGTATTTT.

In its sample, this clone was seen once. The chain couples TRBV19 to TRBJ1-5, with TRBD1 matching 8 bases. Germline lookup yields CDR1 LNHDA and CDR2 SQIVND (reference sequence). J lost 7 bases, V lost 5 bases, and 10 bases had no gene match. There are 15 residues in the CDR3. This CDR3 reads CASSVDRGSSQPQHF. The CDR3, as DNA: TGTGCCAGTAGTGTCGACAGGGGTTCGAGCCAGCCCCAGCATTTT.

The rearrangement links TRBV5-1 to TRBJ2-2; D not resolved. Germline CDR1 and CDR2: SGHRS and YFSETQ. The CDR3 is 13 amino acids. Trimming took off 1 base at V and 3 bases at J, with 4 bases between the two ends. The CDR3 DNA reads TGCGCCAGCAGCTTGTCATACACCGGGGAGCTGTTTTTT. Protein sequence: CASSLSYTGELFF.

This clone showed up just once. V and J are TRBV7-8 and TRBJ1-4, with 11 nucleotides matching TRBD1. CDR1 and CDR2 (germline): SGHVS, FQNEAQ. CDR3 length equals 16 residues. After removal of 3 bases from V and 6 bases from J, the junction contained 6 bases not matched to a gene. CDR3 sequence reads: CASSLTWDRGDEKLFF. The CDR3 DNA reads TGTGCCAGCAGCTTGACTTGGGACAGGGGGGATGAAAAACTGTTTTTT. Using reference TRBV7-8 and TRBJ1-4 for the parts outside the CDR3, the full variable domain is GAGVSQSPRYKVAKRGQDVALRCDPISGHVSLFWYQQALGQGPEFLTYFQNEAQLDKSGLPSDRFFAERPEGSVSTLKIQRTQQEDSAVYLCASSLTWDRGDEKLFFGSGTQLSVL.

V and J are TRBV29-1 and TRBJ1-1, with TRBD1 matching over 8 bases. This CDR3 region has 23 residues. Germline V CDR1 and CDR2: SQVTM, ANQGSEA. V dropped 4 bases and J dropped 1; count of bases not matched to a gene: 32. The CDR3 protein is CSVGLSVWGTGMNPGRRNTEAFF. The CDR3 DNA is TGCAGCGTTGGCCTTTCGGTGTGGGGGACAGGCATGAATCCGGGTCGTCGGAACACTGAAGCTTTCTTT.

The chain couples TRBV18 to TRBJ1-3; D gene ambiguous. Germline V gene data show CDR1 as KGHSH and CDR2 as LQKENI. The CDR3 has 16 residues. Trimming pared 0 bases from V and 0 bases from J, leaving 9 bases between. In DNA, the CDR3 is TGTGCCAGCTCACCACCCCAACAATCCTCTGGAAACACCATATATTTT. Translated: CASSPPQQSSGNTIYF.

V usage is TRBV5-6 and J usage is TRBJ1-1, with a possible D match to TRBD1 (6 bases). CDR1 SGHDT and CDR2 YYEEEE come from the germline V gene. V was trimmed by 4 bases and J by 7 bases, leaving 17 bases between them. The CDR3 loop spans 14 amino acids. The CDR3 DNA sequence: TGTGCCAGCAGCACCGGGACACCCAAGATTGAAGCTTTCTTT. Translating gives CASSTGTPKIEAFF.

J is TRBJ2-2 and V is TRBV5-4; 9 nucleotides match TRBD2. Germline lookup yields CDR1 SGHNT and CDR2 YYREEE (reference sequence). CDR3 size: 18 residues. V was pared by 2 bases and J by 7 bases, with 15 bases of the junction left unmatched. The CDR3 DNA follows: TGTGCCAGCAGCTTCGGTGGGCTCGGAGCGGGGGGAAGCGGGGAGCTGTTTTTT. This sequence encodes CASSFGGLGAGGSGELFF.

This clone appeared a few times. The chain recombines TRBV28 with TRBJ1-5, with D hard to call. Per germline, CDR1 MDHEN and CDR2 SYDVKM. Trimming stripped 2 bases from V and 2 bases from J, with 10 bases between. This CDR3 spans 15 amino acids. CDR3 DNA: TGTGCCAGCAGTTTAGGGGTGGAGGGCAATCAGCCCCAGCATTTT. This translates into CASSLGVEGNQPQHF. Full variable domain (rest looked up from reference TRBV28 and TRBJ1-5): DVKVTQSSRYLVKRTGEKVFLECVQDMDHENMFWYRQDPGLGLRLIYFSYDVKMKEKGDIPEGYSVSREKKERFSLILESASTNQTSMYLCASSLGVEGNQPQHFGDGTRLSIL.

The chain uses TRBV6-5 and TRBJ2-1; no clear D. Germline CDR1 reads MNHEY; CDR2 reads SVGAGI. The CDR3 consists of 15 residues. V was clipped by 5 bases and J by 8 bases, with 19 bases between them. CDR3 coding DNA: TGTGCCAGCAGTCCTTTGACTTACCCTACGGATGAGCAGTTCTTC. It specifies CASSPLTYPTDEQFF.

This chain links TRBV29-1 with TRBJ1-1; possibly TRBD1 for D (6 bases). Trimming took 4 bases from V and 5 from J, leaving 11 bases between them. This CDR3 has 12 residues. The V gene's germline CDR1 is SQVTM and CDR2 ANQGSEA. CDR3 DNA sequence: TGCAGCGTTGGGCAGGGGCTGACTGAAGCTTTCTTT. It codes for CSVGQGLTEAFF.

J is TRBJ2-3 and V is TRBV4-3, with D uncertain. V shed 0 bases and J shed 3 bases, with 7 bases lying between them. The CDR3 spans 14 residues. CDR1 LGHNA and CDR2 YSLEER come from the germline V gene. This CDR3 reads CASSQDGQTDTQYF. DNA of the CDR3: TGCGCCAGCAGCCAAGATGGGCAAACAGATACGCAGTATTTT.

CDR3 nucleotide sequence: TGTGCCAGCCTACCCGCGGGGTTCATCGGGTATGGCTACACCTTC. Translation: CASLPAGFIGYGYTF. The chain recombines TRBV6-1 with TRBJ1-2; no clear D gene. The germline gives CDR1 MNHNS, CDR2 SASEGT. This CDR3 comprises 15 residues. Trimming shortened V by 8 bases and J by 5 bases, and 21 bases separated the two germline ends.

V is TRBV29-1 and J is TRBJ2-1, with D possibly being TRBD2 (5 bases). CDR3 length equals 11 residues. The ends were cut back, 0 bases at V and 15 bases at J, with 12 bases in the middle. The germline V gene encodes CDR1 SQVTM and CDR2 ANQGSEA. CDR3 DNA: TGCAGCGTTGAAGAACCGGGGAGTTGGTTCTTC. It is translated as CSVEEPGSWFF.

The rearrangement uses TRBV4-3 and TRBJ2-1, with 8 bases lining up with TRBD2. V lost 1 base to trimming and J lost 9 bases; unmatched junction nucleotides: 17. Germline CDR1 is LGHNA and CDR2 is YSLEER. This CDR3 is 18 amino acids long. The CDR3 coding sequence is TGCGCCAGCAGCCAAGGTTTTAGCGGCGGGGGGCCCCTTGGTGAGCAGTTCTTC. Translation: CASSQGFSGGGPLGEQFF.

The chain uses TRBV29-1 and TRBJ2-1, with D unclear. Germline V lookup: CDR1 SQVTM, CDR2 ANQGSEA. The CDR3 loop spans 11 amino acids. CDR3 amino acids: CTTSRGNEQFF. CDR3 sequence (DNA): TGCACCACCAGCCGAGGCAATGAGCAGTTCTTC.

CDR3 loop: CATTDRADAPYGYTF. CDR3 nucleotide sequence: TGTGCCACCACGGACAGGGCGGACGCCCCTTATGGCTACACCTTC. The chain employs TRBV5-4 and TRBJ1-2; 8 nucleotides match TRBD1. The ends lost 9 bases at V and 5 bases at J; junction bases unmatched: 15. Germline-derived CDR1 and CDR2 are SGHNT and YYREEE (reference sequence). This CDR3 has 15 amino acids.

This chain links TRBV6-6 with TRBJ1-1; D remains unclear. Looked up from germline, CDR1 is MNHNY and CDR2 is SVGAGI (reference sequence). The ends were cut back, 6 bases at V and 2 bases at J, with 10 bases in the middle. CDR3 length equals 13 residues. The CDR3 DNA reads TGTGCCAGCAGCCCGTCTCTCAACACTGAAGCTTTCTTT. It codes for CASSPSLNTEAFF.

The chain employs TRBV21-1 and TRBJ1-5. TRBV21-1 is a pseudogene locus. The CDR3 consists of 17 residues. CDR3: CASSASYIVWRNQPQHF. CDR3 in DNA: TGTGCCAGCAGCGCCTCTTACATCGTTTGGAGGAATCAGCCCCAGCATTTT.

V usage is TRBV19 and J usage is TRBJ1-4; 8 positions match TRBD1. CDR1 LNHDA and CDR2 SQIVND come from the germline V gene (reference sequence). With V trimmed by 8 bases and J by 3 bases, 8 bases remained unmatched. CDR3 length: 15 residues. For the CDR3, the DNA is TGTGCCAGTGCCTACATGACAGGGGCTAATGAAAAACTGTTTTTT. It translates to CASAYMTGANEKLFF.

This chain joins TRBV19 and TRBJ1-2; D unclear. The CDR3 spans 14 residues. V was pared by 5 bases and J by 5 bases, with 15 bases between. Germline CDR1 and CDR2: LNHDA and SQIVND (reference sequence). The CDR3 region has the DNA TGTGCCAGTAGTTCGAACGGGGAGGGATATGGCTACACCTTC. Translating it yields CASSSNGEGYGYTF.

In this sample, this clone turned up once. The chain uses TRBV27 and TRBJ2-3; 8 bases agree with TRBD1. After removal of 5 bases from V and 3 bases from J, the junction contained 4 bases not matched to a gene. Germline V gives CDR1 MNHEY, CDR2 SMNVEV (reference sequence). The CDR3 length is 14 residues. Here the CDR3 reads CASSSRGRTDTQYF. Here the CDR3 DNA reads TGTGCCAGCAGTAGCAGGGGGCGGACAGATACGCAGTATTTT.

This clone was detected only once. The genes are TRBV7-9 and TRBJ1-4; no definite D call. Trimming left V 4 bases short and J 4 bases short, with 7 bases between. Germline CDR1 and CDR2: SEHNR and FQNEAQ (reference sequence). CDR3 length: 13 amino acids. The CDR3 DNA is TGTGCCAGCAGCTCGAGGAGTAATGAAAAACTGTTTTTT. Its protein product is CASSSRSNEKLFF.

This chain links TRBV4-2 with TRBJ2-7; TRBD1 matches 10 bases. Per germline, CDR1 LGHNA and CDR2 YNFKEQ. The trim removed 3 bases at V and 6 bases at J, leaving 5 bases unmatched. The CDR3 length is 14 residues. This CDR3 reads CASSQDRGEGEQYF. The CDR3 DNA sequence: TGTGCCAGCAGCCAGGACAGGGGGGAAGGCGAGCAGTACTTC.

The CDR3 region has the DNA TGTGCCAGCAGTGAAAGCACGTTCCGGGGGAGTGGAGAGACCCAGTACTTC. Translating gives CASSESTFRGSGETQYF. The chain recombines TRBV2 with TRBJ2-5; tentatively, D is TRBD2 (6 bases). Trimming removed 2 bases at V and 4 bases at J, with 20 bases between. The V gene's germline CDR1 is SNHLY and CDR2 FYNNEI. The CDR3 has 17 amino acids.

This clone appeared a few times. J is TRBJ1-4 and V is TRBV5-1, with TRBD1 matching 9 bases. The J segment lost 7 bases and the V segment lost 5 bases, leaving 6 bases of the junction unmatched. This CDR3 comprises 14 residues. Per the germline V gene, CDR1 is SGHRS and CDR2 is YFSETQ. This chain's CDR3 is CASSSGQGVEKLFF. In DNA form, the CDR3 reads TGCGCCAGCAGTTCGGGACAGGGAGTTGAAAAACTGTTTTTT. The full variable domain, its missing parts supplied by reference TRBV5-1 and TRBJ1-4, is KAGVTQTPRYLIKTRGQQVTLSCSPISGHRSVSWYQQTPGQGLQFLFEYFSETQRNKGNFPGRFSGRQFSNSRSEMNVSTLELGDSALYLCASSSGQGVEKLFFGSGTQLSVL.

Here the CDR3 DNA reads TGTGTTACGAGCCGGGGGACTGAGGGGCACACCATATATTTT. This translates into CVTSRGTEGHTIYF. This sequence joins TRBV6-5 and TRBJ1-3; D might be TRBD1 (5 bases). This CDR3 has 14 amino acids. The germline CDR1 and CDR2 sequences are MNHEY and SVGAGI.

The CDR3 loop is CASSMGVGQVYGYTF. The CDR3 DNA follows: TGTGCCAGTAGTATGGGTGTGGGACAGGTCTATGGCTACACCTTC. The J gene is TRBJ1-2, the V gene TRBV19; 8 positions agree with TRBD1. The germline V gene has CDR1 LNHDA and CDR2 SQIVND (reference sequence). Trimming cost V 3 bases and J 4 bases; bases outside gene matches: 7. This CDR3 is built from 15 residues.

This sequence joins TRBV7-3 and TRBJ1-2; 8 bases agree with TRBD1. Germline loops: CDR1 SGHTA, CDR2 FQGTGA. CDR3 length: 13 amino acids. The V and J ends lost 7 bases and 7 bases, in that order; junction bases with no gene match: 8. The CDR3 bases are TGTGCCAGCACTTCGGACAGGGCTCTTGGCTACACCTTC. Translated: CASTSDRALGYTF.